This T cell receptor beta chain was sequenced in a study of blood T cell repertoires in COVID-19. Background on the study: Sites across the United States, Italy and Spain contributed samples from acute and convalescent COVID-19. T cells, B-cell-depleted T cells, or PBMCs provided the cDNA or gDNA that served as material.

This CDR3 is 12 amino acids long. Trimming removed 6 bases from V and 4 bases from J, with 7 bases in between. Germline lookup yields CDR1 KGHSH and CDR2 LQKENI. Seattle's enrolled individuals joined amid active infection and were then monitored longitudinally. Per the study methods: From reference gene primer amplification, estimates of nucleated cell counts were derived. Sequenced by immunoSEQ multiplex PCR; TCRdb stores in-frame clones only, minus some. D and trimming come from the DNA, and the V and J calls and clone size come from that table. The table includes 160,000 or so clones, about 87% detected once.

This chain connects TRBV18 to TRBJ2-1; D gene uncertain. This receptor was taken from a woman in her 70s with COVID-19, enrolled during active disease. The sample taken for sequencing was peripheral blood. The CDR3 nucleotides are TGTGCCAGCTCTATAGATTACAATGAGCAGTTCTTC. The encoded protein is CASSIDYNEQFF.